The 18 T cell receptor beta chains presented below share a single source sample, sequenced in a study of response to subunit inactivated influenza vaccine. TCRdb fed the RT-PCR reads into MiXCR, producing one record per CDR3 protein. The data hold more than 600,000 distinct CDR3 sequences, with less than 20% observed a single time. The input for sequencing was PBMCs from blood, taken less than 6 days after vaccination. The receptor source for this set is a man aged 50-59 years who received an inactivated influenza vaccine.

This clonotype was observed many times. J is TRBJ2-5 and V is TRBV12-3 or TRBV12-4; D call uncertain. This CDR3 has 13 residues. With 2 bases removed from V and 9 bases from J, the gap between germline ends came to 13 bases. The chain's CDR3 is CASSLNGFAAQYF. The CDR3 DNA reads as TGTGCCAGCAGTTTAAACGGCTTCGCGGCCCAGTACTTC.

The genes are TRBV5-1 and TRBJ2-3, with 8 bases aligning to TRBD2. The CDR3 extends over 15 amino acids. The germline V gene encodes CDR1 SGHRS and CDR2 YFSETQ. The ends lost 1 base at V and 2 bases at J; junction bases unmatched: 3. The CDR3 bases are TGCGCCAGCAGCTTGCCAGCGGGGGCCACAGATACGCAGTATTTT. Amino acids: CASSLPAGATDTQYF.

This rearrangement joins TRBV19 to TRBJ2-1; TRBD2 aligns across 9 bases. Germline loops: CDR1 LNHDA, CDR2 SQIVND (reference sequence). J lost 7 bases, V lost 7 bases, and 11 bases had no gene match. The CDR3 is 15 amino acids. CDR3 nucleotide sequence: TGTGCCAGTACCGCTAGCGGGATAAAGGTTAATGAGCAGTTCTTC. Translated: CASTASGIKVNEQFF.

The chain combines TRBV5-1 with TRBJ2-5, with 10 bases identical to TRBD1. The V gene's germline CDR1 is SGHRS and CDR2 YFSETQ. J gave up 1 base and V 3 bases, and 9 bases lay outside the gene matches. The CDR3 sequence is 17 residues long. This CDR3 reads CASSSGQGSLRQETQYF. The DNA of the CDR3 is TGCGCCAGCAGCTCGGGACAGGGGTCCCTTCGCCAAGAGACCCAGTACTTC.

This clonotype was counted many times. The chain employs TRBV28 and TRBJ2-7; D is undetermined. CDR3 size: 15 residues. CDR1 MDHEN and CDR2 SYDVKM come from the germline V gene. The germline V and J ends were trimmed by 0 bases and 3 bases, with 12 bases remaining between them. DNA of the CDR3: TGTGCCAGCAGTTTATGGGGCCAGATCGGCTACGAGCAGTACTTC. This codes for CASSLWGQIGYEQYF. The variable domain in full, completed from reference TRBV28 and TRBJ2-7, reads DVKVTQSSRYLVKRTGEKVFLECVQDMDHENMFWYRQDPGLGLRLIYFSYDVKMKEKGDIPEGYSVSREKKERFSLILESASTNQTSMYLCASSLWGQIGYEQYFGPGTRLTVT.

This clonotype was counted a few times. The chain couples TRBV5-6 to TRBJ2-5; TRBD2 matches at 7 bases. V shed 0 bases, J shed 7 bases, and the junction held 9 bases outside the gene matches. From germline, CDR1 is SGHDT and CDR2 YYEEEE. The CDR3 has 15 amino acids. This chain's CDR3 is CASSLASLAPMTQYF. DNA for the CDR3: TGTGCCAGCAGCTTGGCCTCACTAGCGCCGATGACCCAGTACTTC.

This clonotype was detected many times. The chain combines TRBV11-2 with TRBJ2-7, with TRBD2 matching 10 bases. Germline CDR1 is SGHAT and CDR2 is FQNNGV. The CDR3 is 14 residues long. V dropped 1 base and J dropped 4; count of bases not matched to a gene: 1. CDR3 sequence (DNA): TGTGCCAGCAGCTTAGGGGGACTAGCGTACGAGCAGTACTTC. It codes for CASSLGGLAYEQYF.

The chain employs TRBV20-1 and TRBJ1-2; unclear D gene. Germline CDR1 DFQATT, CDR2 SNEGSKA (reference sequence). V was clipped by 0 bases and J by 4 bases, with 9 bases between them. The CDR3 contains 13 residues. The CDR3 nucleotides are TGCAGTGCTAGAGATCCGAGGTCCTATGGCTACACCTTC. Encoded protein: CSARDPRSYGYTF.

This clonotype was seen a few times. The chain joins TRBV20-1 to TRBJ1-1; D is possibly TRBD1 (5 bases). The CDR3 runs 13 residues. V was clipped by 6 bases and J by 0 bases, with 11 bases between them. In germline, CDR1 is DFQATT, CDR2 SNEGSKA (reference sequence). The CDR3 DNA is TGCAGTGCGAGGACACAGATGAACACTGAAGCTTTCTTT. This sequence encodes CSARTQMNTEAFF.

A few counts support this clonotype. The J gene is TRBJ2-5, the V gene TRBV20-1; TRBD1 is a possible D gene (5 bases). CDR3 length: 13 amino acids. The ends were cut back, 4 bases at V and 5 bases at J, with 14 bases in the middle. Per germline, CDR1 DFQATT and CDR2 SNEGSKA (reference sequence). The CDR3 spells CSAKGWGYETQYF. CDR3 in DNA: TGCAGTGCTAAGGGGTGGGGTTACGAGACCCAGTACTTC.

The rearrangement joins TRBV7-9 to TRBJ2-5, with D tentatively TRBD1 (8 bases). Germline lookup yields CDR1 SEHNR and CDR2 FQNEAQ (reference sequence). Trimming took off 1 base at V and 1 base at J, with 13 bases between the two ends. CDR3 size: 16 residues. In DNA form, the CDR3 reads TGTGCCAGCAGCTTAGGGACAGGGAGGGGCCAAGAGACCCAGTACTTC. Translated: CASSLGTGRGQETQYF.

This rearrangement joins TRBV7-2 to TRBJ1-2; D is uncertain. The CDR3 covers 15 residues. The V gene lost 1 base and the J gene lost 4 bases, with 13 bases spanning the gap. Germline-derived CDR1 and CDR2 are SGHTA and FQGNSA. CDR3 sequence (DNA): TGTGCCAGCAGCTTAGTGATAGGCGGAATCTATGGCTACACCTTC. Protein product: CASSLVIGGIYGYTF.

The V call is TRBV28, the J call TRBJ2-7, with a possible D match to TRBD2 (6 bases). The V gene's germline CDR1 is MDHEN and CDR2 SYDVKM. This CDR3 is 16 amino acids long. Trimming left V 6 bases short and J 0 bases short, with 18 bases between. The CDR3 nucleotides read TGTGCCAGCAGGTCTGGGACTGCCCTACGCTCCTACGAGCAGTACTTC. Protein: CASRSGTALRSYEQYF.

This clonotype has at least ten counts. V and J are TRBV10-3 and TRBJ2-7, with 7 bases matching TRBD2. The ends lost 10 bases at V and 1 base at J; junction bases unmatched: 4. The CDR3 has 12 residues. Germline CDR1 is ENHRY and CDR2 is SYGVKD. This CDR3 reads CATRGGSYEQYF. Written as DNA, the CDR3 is TGTGCCACCCGCGGGGGATCCTACGAGCAGTACTTC.

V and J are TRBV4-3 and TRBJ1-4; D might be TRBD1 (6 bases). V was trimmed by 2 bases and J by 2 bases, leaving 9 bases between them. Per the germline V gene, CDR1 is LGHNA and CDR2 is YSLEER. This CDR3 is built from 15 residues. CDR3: CASSQTGFTNEKLFF. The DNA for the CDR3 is TGCGCCAGCAGCCAAACAGGGTTCACTAATGAAAAACTGTTTTTT.

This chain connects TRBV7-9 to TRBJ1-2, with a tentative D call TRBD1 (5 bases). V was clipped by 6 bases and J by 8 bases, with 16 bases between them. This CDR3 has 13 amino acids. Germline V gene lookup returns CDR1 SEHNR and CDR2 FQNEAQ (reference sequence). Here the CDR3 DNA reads TGTGCCAGCAGTCCGGGACTTAATGAGGGCTACACCTTC. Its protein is CASSPGLNEGYTF.

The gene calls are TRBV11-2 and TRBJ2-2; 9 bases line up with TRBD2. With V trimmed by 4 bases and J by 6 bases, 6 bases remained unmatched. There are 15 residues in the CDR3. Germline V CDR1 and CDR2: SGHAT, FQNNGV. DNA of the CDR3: TGTGCCAGCAGCTCCCAGCGGGGGGTTTCCGGGGAGCTGTTTTTT. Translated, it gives CASSSQRGVSGELFF.

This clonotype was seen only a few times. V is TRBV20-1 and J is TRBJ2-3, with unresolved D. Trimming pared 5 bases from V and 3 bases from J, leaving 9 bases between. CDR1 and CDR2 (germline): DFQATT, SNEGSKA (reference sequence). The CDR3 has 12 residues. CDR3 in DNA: TGCAGTGCTCCCACCTTGACAGATACGCAGTATTTT. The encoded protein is CSAPTLTDTQYF.